This paragraph covers one T cell receptor (beta chain) sequence. CDR1 and CDR2 (germline): KGHSH, LQKENI. Trimming took 0 bases from V and 0 from J; bases not matched to a gene: 6. The CDR3 extends over 17 amino acids. Time point described: pretreatment peripheral blood. Enrolled patients showed locally advanced or metastatic urothelial carcinoma. The source of the sample is a study of PD-L1 blockade in urothelial cancer. The wider study: Most of the 29 patients were men with bladder-origin urothelial cancer.

Some clones are missing from TCRdb's copy, which holds only in-frame ones; the method was immunoSEQ multiplex PCR. This sample has some 120,000 clones, with 65% to 85% found just once. Here the sequenced sample was PBMCs, taken around atezolizumab (anti-PD-L1) treatment. This clonotype originated in a man aged 50 or older with urothelial cancer. V and J are TRBV18 and TRBJ2-7; 9 bases agree with TRBD1. The CDR3 coding sequence is TGTGCCAGCTCACCACCAAACAGGGGGCTTAGCTCCTACGAGCAGTACTTC. This encodes CASSPPNRGLSSYEQYF.